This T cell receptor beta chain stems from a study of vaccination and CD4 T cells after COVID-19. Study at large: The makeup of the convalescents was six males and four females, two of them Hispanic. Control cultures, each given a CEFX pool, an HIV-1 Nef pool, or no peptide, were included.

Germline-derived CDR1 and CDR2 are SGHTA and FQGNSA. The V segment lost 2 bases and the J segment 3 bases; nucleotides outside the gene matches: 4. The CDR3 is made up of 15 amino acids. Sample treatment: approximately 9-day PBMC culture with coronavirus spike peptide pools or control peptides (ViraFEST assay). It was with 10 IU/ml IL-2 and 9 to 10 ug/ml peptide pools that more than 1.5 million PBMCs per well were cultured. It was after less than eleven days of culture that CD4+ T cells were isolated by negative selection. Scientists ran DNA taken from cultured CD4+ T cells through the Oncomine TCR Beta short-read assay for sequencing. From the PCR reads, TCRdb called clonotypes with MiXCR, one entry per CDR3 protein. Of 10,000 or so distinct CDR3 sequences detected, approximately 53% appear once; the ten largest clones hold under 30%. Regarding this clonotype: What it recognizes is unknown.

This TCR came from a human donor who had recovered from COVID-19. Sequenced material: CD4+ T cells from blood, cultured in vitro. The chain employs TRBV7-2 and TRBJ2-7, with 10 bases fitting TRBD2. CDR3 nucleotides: TGTGCCAGCAGCTTAAGGACTAGCGGAATCTACGAGCAGTACTTC. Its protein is CASSLRTSGIYEQYF.